Here is one TCR beta chain with its context. Its antigen is currently unknown. CDR1 and CDR2 (germline): MNHNY, SVGAGI (reference sequence). This CDR3 has 15 amino acids. V shed 6 bases and J 2 bases; nucleotides not matched to a gene: 7. The sample is drawn from a study of shared clonotypes between healthy human individuals. Sorted subsets were amplified in replicate PCRs using 200 to 250 ng DNA, roughly 30,000 T cell genomes. Sequencing was performed with immunoSEQ multiplex PCR; in TCRdb, only in-frame clones are kept and a portion is missing. Of roughly 2.1 million clones detected, 85% to 95% appear once; the ten largest clones hold about 1.5%. Findings of the study overall: In general, naive subsets displayed greater estimated richness than memory subsets did. Sharing across a few donors was seen in about 5% of naive CD4 clonotypes.

Terminally differentiated effector memory CD45RA+ cells were excluded by CCR7 positive selection of CD45RO-negative cells. All participating donors were Caucasian adults from Nashville, Tennessee. The material sequenced was naive CD8+ T cells from PBMCs. This chain joins TRBV6-6 and TRBJ2-7, with TRBD1 matching 10 bases. This TCR came from a man between 18 and 35 years old in good health. Some clones in this sample may be carry-over from other donors' samples. This CDR3 reads CASSSFGTGAYEQYF. The CDR3 nucleotides are TGTGCCAGCAGCTCCTTTGGGACAGGGGCCTACGAGCAGTACTTC.